The 32 T cell receptor beta chains presented below share a single source sample, sequenced in a study of blood T cell repertoires in COVID-19. TCRdb keeps only in-frame clones here, not all; method: immunoSEQ multiplex PCR. Among 350,000 or so clones listed, more than 75% were seen once. Source material: peripheral blood. The receptor source for this set is a woman aged 25 to 45 with COVID-19, enrolled during active disease.

The chain is built from TRBV30 and TRBJ2-3; 7 bases match TRBD1. Germline V gives CDR1 GTSNPN, CDR2 SVGIG (reference sequence). Trimming took 3 bases from V and 2 from J; bases not matched to a gene: 5. This CDR3 spans 14 amino acids. Here the CDR3 reads CAWRTGLTTDTQYF. The CDR3 nucleotides are TGTGCCTGGAGGACAGGGCTTACCACAGATACGCAGTATTTT.

The V gene is TRBV18, the J gene TRBJ2-2, with a weak D call TRBD2 (6 bases). Deletions cut 1 base from V and 6 bases from J, with 15 bases between. Per germline, CDR1 KGHSH and CDR2 LQKENI. The CDR3 runs to 16 residues. Here the CDR3 reads CASSPRDFMGPGELFF. CDR3 DNA sequence: TGTGCCAGCTCACCACGGGACTTCATGGGACCCGGGGAGCTGTTTTTT.

V and J are TRBV3-1 (or the pseudogene TRBV3-2) and TRBJ2-1; 12 positions agree with TRBD2. This CDR3 has 15 residues. The germline V gene encodes CDR1 LGHDT and CDR2 YNNKEL (reference sequence). Trimming removed 4 bases from V and 7 bases from J; junction bases left unmatched: 5. The CDR3 is CASSPGLAGRNEQFF. DNA of the CDR3: TGTGCCAGCAGCCCAGGACTAGCGGGAAGGAATGAGCAGTTCTTC.

J is TRBJ1-1 and V is TRBV19; D is perhaps TRBD1 (6 bases). V lost 6 bases to trimming and J lost 5 bases, with 13 bases between them. The germline gives CDR1 LNHDA, CDR2 SQIVND (reference sequence). The CDR3 is 13 residues long. CDR3 sequence: CASRLRGSTEAFF. The CDR3 DNA is TGTGCCAGTAGGCTCAGGGGTAGTACTGAAGCTTTCTTT.

The chain joins TRBV7-8 to TRBJ2-7; TRBD2 matches at 11 bases. Trimming removed 1 base from V and 6 bases from J; junction bases left unmatched: 2. In germline, CDR1 is SGHVS, CDR2 FQNEAQ. CDR3 length: 14 amino acids. The CDR3 here is CASSLGLAGGEQYF. In nucleotides, the CDR3 is TGTGCCAGCAGCTTAGGTCTAGCGGGAGGCGAGCAGTACTTC. Supplemented by reference TRBV7-8 and TRBJ2-7, the full variable domain reads GAGVSQSPRYKVAKRGQDVALRCDPISGHVSLFWYQQALGQGPEFLTYFQNEAQLDKSGLPSDRFFAERPEGSVSTLKIQRTQQEDSAVYLCASSLGLAGGEQYFGPGTRLTVT.

CDR3 in amino acids: CASSVVRNTGELFF. CDR3 DNA: TGTGCCAGCAGTGTAGTTAGGAACACCGGGGAGCTGTTTTTT. The rearrangement links TRBV2 to TRBJ2-2; D is ambiguous. This CDR3 region has 14 residues. CDR1 and CDR2 from the germline V gene are SNHLY and FYNNEI. V shed 4 bases and J shed 1 base, with 7 bases lying between them.

The chain joins TRBV5-6 to TRBJ1-2; D not resolved. The V and J ends lost 3 bases and 8 bases respectively, with 14 bases between them. Germline lookup yields CDR1 SGHDT and CDR2 YYEEEE. The CDR3 covers 13 residues. CDR3 region: CASSSPRRAGYTF. DNA of the CDR3: TGTGCCAGCAGCTCACCCCGGCGGGCCGGCTACACCTTC.

J is TRBJ2-1 and V is TRBV2, with TRBD2 identical over 9 bases. In germline, CDR1 is SNHLY, CDR2 FYNNEI. V was pared by 1 base and J by 3 bases, with 4 bases of the junction left unmatched. The CDR3 sequence is 16 residues long. CDR3 sequence: CASSEGRGGDYNEQFF. The CDR3 DNA sequence: TGTGCCAGCAGTGAAGGTCGCGGGGGGGACTACAATGAGCAGTTCTTC.

The chain couples TRBV5-6 to TRBJ2-2, with TRBD1 matching over 10 bases. This CDR3 has 15 residues. Germline CDR1 and CDR2: SGHDT and YYEEEE. Trimming took 3 bases from V and 5 from J; bases not matched to a gene: 4. The CDR3 is CASSWGTGDTGELFF. CDR3 nucleotides: TGTGCCAGCAGCTGGGGGACAGGGGATACCGGGGAGCTGTTTTTT.

V usage is TRBV3-1 (or the pseudogene TRBV3-2) and J usage is TRBJ2-7, with D maybe TRBD1 (5 bases). The CDR3 length is 13 residues. V lost 1 base and J lost 6, with 10 bases in between. Germline lookup yields CDR1 LGHDT and CDR2 YNNKEL (reference sequence). The CDR3 loop is CASSQVTVGEQYF. DNA for the CDR3: TGTGCCAGCAGCCAAGTGACAGTCGGCGAGCAGTACTTC.

The chain combines TRBV7-3 with TRBJ2-1; 9 nucleotides align to TRBD2. The germline V gene has CDR1 SGHTA and CDR2 FQGTGA. V lost 5 bases, J lost 4 bases, and 6 bases stayed unmatched. This CDR3 region has 15 residues. CDR3: CASSEKRGAYNEQFF. The CDR3 coding sequence is TGTGCCAGCAGCGAAAAGCGGGGGGCGTACAATGAGCAGTTCTTC.

The chain carries TRBV9 and TRBJ2-1; perhaps TRBD1 as D (6 bases). Germline CDR1 and CDR2: SGDLS and YYNGEE. Trimming pared 2 bases from V and 3 bases from J, leaving 9 bases between. The CDR3 is made up of 14 amino acids. The CDR3 DNA reads TGTGCCAGCAGCGTTACAGGGTACTACAATGAGCAGTTCTTC. It encodes CASSVTGYYNEQFF.

In this sample, this clone turned up once. DNA for the CDR3: TGTGCCTTCAAGGGGACAGGGAGGAACGAGCAGTACTTC. Its protein is CAFKGTGRNEQYF. The chain carries TRBV30 and TRBJ2-7, with 9 bases matching TRBD1. The V and J ends lost 7 bases and 5 bases, in that order; junction bases with no gene match: 9. CDR3 size: 13 residues. Germline V gene data show CDR1 as GTSNPN and CDR2 as SVGIG (reference sequence). Complete variable domain (other parts from reference TRBV30 and TRBJ2-7): SQTIHQWPATLVQPVGSPLSLECTVEGTSNPNLYWYRQAAGRGLQLLFYSVGIGQISSEVPQNLSASRPQDRQFILSSKKLLLSDSGFYLCAFKGTGRNEQYFGPGTRLTVT.

This clone came up many times. J is TRBJ2-1 and V is TRBV28, with 10 bases matching TRBD2. The CDR3 consists of 14 residues. Trimming took 6 bases from V and 10 from J; bases not matched to a gene: 9. Germline V lookup: CDR1 MDHEN, CDR2 SYDVKM. CDR3 region: CASSNGLAALEQFF. DNA for the CDR3: TGTGCCAGCAGCAACGGACTAGCGGCCCTAGAGCAGTTCTTC.

This sequence joins TRBV10-2 and TRBJ2-5; 9 bases fit TRBD2. The CDR3 covers 13 residues. The V and J ends lost 6 bases and 1 base, in that order; junction bases with no gene match: 0. Germline CDR1 and CDR2: WSHSY and SAAADI. CDR3 protein: CASRTSGQETQYF. In DNA, the CDR3 is TGCGCCAGCAGGACTAGCGGCCAAGAGACCCAGTACTTC.

The V gene is TRBV29-1, the J gene TRBJ2-5; the D gene is possibly TRBD1 (6 bases). The CDR3 has 13 residues. Germline V gene lookup returns CDR1 SQVTM and CDR2 ANQGSEA. V gave up 2 bases and J gave up 4 bases, with 11 bases separating them. Written as DNA, the CDR3 is TGCAGCGTTGAAAGAACAGGGAGAGAGACCCAGTACTTC. Residues: CSVERTGRETQYF.

Only one count was recorded for this clone. V is TRBV6-5 and J is TRBJ2-3, with 7 bases aligning to TRBD2. Trimming removed 6 bases from V and 4 bases from J; junction bases left unmatched: 7. Germline loops: CDR1 MNHEY, CDR2 SVGAGI. CDR3 size: 14 residues. The CDR3 bases are TGTGCCAGCAGGGGCGGGAGTGTCGCAGATACGCAGTATTTT. This sequence encodes CASRGGSVADTQYF.

The rearrangement joins TRBV7-3 to TRBJ2-2, with 7 nucleotides matching TRBD2. Trimming at V came to 1 base and at J to 0 bases, leaving 5 bases not matched to a gene. The length of the CDR3 is 17 residues. Germline V gene data show CDR1 as SGHTA and CDR2 as FQGTGA. CDR3 sequence reads: CASSLRAAGSNTGELFF. CDR3 coding DNA: TGTGCCAGCAGCTTAAGAGCAGCGGGGTCGAACACCGGGGAGCTGTTTTTT.

In its sample, this clone was seen many times. The V call is TRBV10-3, the J call TRBJ2-1, with D possibly matching TRBD2 (5 bases). Between the trimmed V and J ends, which lost 5 bases and 7 bases, there was a span of 6 bases. The germline V gene has CDR1 ENHRY and CDR2 SYGVKD. There are 11 residues in the CDR3. CDR3 in DNA: TGTGCCATCAGTCGAGGGAATGAGCAGTTCTTC. Translation gives CAISRGNEQFF.

This clone showed up just a few times. CDR3 sequence: CASSPSSMNTEAFF. Here the CDR3 DNA reads TGTGCCAGCTCACCTTCTTCTATGAACACTGAAGCTTTCTTT. This chain joins TRBV18 and TRBJ1-1; D is unresolved. Trimming removed 3 bases at V and 0 bases at J, with 8 bases between. CDR3 length: 14 residues. Per germline, CDR1 KGHSH and CDR2 LQKENI.

The count of this clone is one. The gene calls are TRBV7-2 and TRBJ2-1; 13 bases map to TRBD2. The CDR3 is made up of 16 amino acids. V trimming: 5 bases; J trimming: 4 bases; junction bases outside the gene matches: 5. The germline V gene encodes CDR1 SGHTA and CDR2 FQGNSA. As DNA, the CDR3 is TGTGCCAGCAGCCCACTAGCGGGAGGGCCTTACAATGAGCAGTTCTTC. As protein: CASSPLAGGPYNEQFF.

The V and J genes are TRBV28 and TRBJ2-3; 9 bases map to TRBD1. CDR1 is MDHEN, CDR2 SYDVKM, per germline. Trimming cost V 4 bases and J 4 bases; bases outside gene matches: 6. The CDR3 is made up of 15 amino acids. CDR3 residues: CASSSTGGWADTQYF. The CDR3 DNA is TGTGCCAGCAGTTCCACAGGGGGCTGGGCAGATACGCAGTATTTT. Full variable domain (rest looked up from reference TRBV28 and TRBJ2-3): DVKVTQSSRYLVKRTGEKVFLECVQDMDHENMFWYRQDPGLGLRLIYFSYDVKMKEKGDIPEGYSVSREKKERFSLILESASTNQTSMYLCASSSTGGWADTQYFGPGTRLTVL.

The chain has TRBV28 and TRBJ2-7; 11 bases fit TRBD1. The V gene end was trimmed by 5 bases and the J gene end by 4 bases; junction bases not matched to a gene: 1. This CDR3 comprises 13 residues. Germline V gene data show CDR1 as MDHEN and CDR2 as SYDVKM. The DNA of the CDR3 is TGTGCCAGCAGTGGACAGGGGGCGTACGAGCAGTACTTC. This codes for CASSGQGAYEQYF.

This clone appeared a few times. The J gene is TRBJ2-1, the V gene TRBV5-1, with TRBD2 matching 12 bases. Germline CDR1 is SGHRS and CDR2 is YFSETQ. The V and J ends lost 2 bases and 0 bases, in that order; junction bases with no gene match: 3. The CDR3 is 17 amino acids. DNA of the CDR3: TGCGCCAGCAGCTTTGGGACTAGCGGGCCCTCCTACAATGAGCAGTTCTTC. It codes for CASSFGTSGPSYNEQFF. Using reference TRBV5-1 and TRBJ2-1 for the parts outside the CDR3, the full variable domain is KAGVTQTPRYLIKTRGQQVTLSCSPISGHRSVSWYQQTPGQGLQFLFEYFSETQRNKGNFPGRFSGRQFSNSRSEMNVSTLELGDSALYLCASSFGTSGPSYNEQFFGPGTRLTVL.

This chain connects TRBV21-1 to TRBJ2-3; TRBD1 reflects the table's D call only, with no check against the DNA. TRBV21-1 is designated a pseudogene. There are 17 residues in the CDR3. CDR3 sequence: CASSKKGDRGRTDTQYF. The CDR3, as DNA: TGTGCCAGCAGCAAAAAGGGGGACAGGGGGCGCACAGATACGCAGTATTTT.

V and J are TRBV2 and TRBJ2-3; D not resolved. V was clipped by 4 bases and J by 6 bases, with 5 bases between them. Germline V gives CDR1 SNHLY, CDR2 FYNNEI. The CDR3 length is 11 residues. The chain's CDR3 is CASSVSDTQYF. The CDR3 nucleotides read TGTGCCAGCAGTGTTTCGGATACGCAGTATTTT. The full variable domain, completed using reference TRBV2 and TRBJ2-3, is EPEVTQTPSHQVTQMGQEVILRCVPISNHLYFYWYRQILGQKVEFLVSFYNNEISEKSEIFDDQFSVERPDGSNFTLKIRSTKLEDSAMYFCASSVSDTQYFGPGTRLTVL.

This sequence joins TRBV4-1 and TRBJ2-5; D may be TRBD2 (5 bases). V gave up 4 bases and J gave up 4 bases, with 13 bases separating them. The CDR3 has 14 residues. Germline V lookup: CDR1 MGHRA, CDR2 YSYEKL. CDR3: CASSREEGTETQYF. The DNA of the CDR3 is TGCGCCAGCAGCCGGGAAGAGGGAACAGAGACCCAGTACTTC.

The gene calls are TRBV5-1 and TRBJ1-1; maybe TRBD1 (5 bases). Germline-derived CDR1 and CDR2 are SGHRS and YFSETQ. The CDR3 spans 17 residues. V was clipped by 0 bases and J by 4 bases, with 19 bases between them. The CDR3 is CASSLDGGRVGGTEAFF. CDR3 DNA sequence: TGCGCCAGCAGCTTGGACGGTGGCAGGGTCGGGGGCACTGAAGCTTTCTTT.

V usage is TRBV24-1 and J usage is TRBJ2-2, with 10 bases that match TRBD2. This CDR3 is 16 amino acids long. Per germline, CDR1 KGHDR and CDR2 SFDVKD. V lost 3 bases and J lost 6; bases outside the gene matches: 6. The CDR3 reads CATSDPGTSAAGELFF. CDR3 DNA sequence: TGTGCCACCAGTGATCCCGGGACTAGCGCGGCCGGGGAGCTGTTTTTT.

This rearrangement joins TRBV5-1 to TRBJ1-1; a weak D match, TRBD1 (5 bases). The CDR3 runs 14 residues. The germline V and J ends were trimmed by 5 bases and 3 bases, with 14 bases remaining between them. The V gene's germline CDR1 is SGHRS and CDR2 YFSETQ. The CDR3 loop reads CASSTDQGDTEAFF. CDR3 in DNA: TGCGCCAGCAGTACGGACCAAGGGGACACTGAAGCTTTCTTT.

The rearrangement uses TRBV30 and TRBJ2-2; TRBD1 might be the D (5 bases). Trimming removed 2 bases from V and 4 bases from J, with 11 bases in between. The CDR3 has 14 residues. In germline, CDR1 is GTSNPN, CDR2 SVGIG (reference sequence). CDR3 DNA: TGTGCCTGGAGTCGGCAGGGTAGCACCGGGGAGCTGTTTTTT. Translating gives CAWSRQGSTGELFF. The variable domain in full, with the rest retrieved from reference TRBV30 and TRBJ2-2, is SQTIHQWPATLVQPVGSPLSLECTVEGTSNPNLYWYRQAAGRGLQLLFYSVGIGQISSEVPQNLSASRPQDRQFILSSKKLLLSDSGFYLCAWSRQGSTGELFFGEGSRLTVL.

This clone came up once. J is TRBJ2-1 and V is TRBV2; D gene ambiguous. There are 14 residues in the CDR3. Germline V CDR1 and CDR2: SNHLY, FYNNEI. V shed 4 bases and J shed 1 base, with 8 bases lying between them. The chain's CDR3 is CASSGVYSYNEQFF. The CDR3 region has the DNA TGTGCCAGCAGTGGCGTTTATTCCTACAATGAGCAGTTCTTC.